This T cell receptor beta chain derives from a study of CD8+ T cells in alopecia areata. Overall study context: At a dose of 5 to 10 mg twice daily, oral tofacitinib was given to treated patients. Findings of the study overall: Normal scalp showed lower clonality than lesional scalp, especially alopecia totalis/universalis. Persistence in scalp and blood during tofacitinib was observed for many expanded lesional clones. Among the 100 top clones, expanded CD8+ clones, like scalp clonality, were significantly decreased by tofacitinib.

Stated treatment: oral pan-JAK inhibitor, 5-10 mg twice daily. Both peripheral blood and punch biopsies of lesional scalp skin were obtained from patients who had alopecia areata. cDNA reverse transcribed from extracted RNA served as the sequencing template. Profiled with immunoSEQ multiplex PCR; TCRdb holds only in-frame clones, not every one. The data hold about 4,400 clones, with about 69% observed a single time. A remark on this clone: Its antigen is still unknown.

The CDR3 totals 15 residues. The V gene end was trimmed by 5 bases and the J gene end by 5 bases; junction bases not matched to a gene: 11. The V gene's germline CDR1 is MGHDK and CDR2 SYGVNS. Material: skin, obtained at week 4, from a patient treated with tofacitinib. This sequence originates from a human donor with alopecia areata. V usage is TRBV25-1 and J usage is TRBJ1-2; 7 nucleotides agree with TRBD1. The CDR3 reads CASSPVNRGDYGYTF. The CDR3 DNA reads TGTGCCAGCAGTCCGGTCAACAGGGGTGATTATGGCTACACCTTC.